Shown below are 5 T cell receptor beta chains from a single sample sequenced in a study of identical twins. Using its own MiXCR run on the 5' RACE reads, TCRdb lists one record per CDR3 protein. Of 400,000 to 600,000 distinct CDR3 sequences listed, about a fifth are singletons. Another study also made use of these data, one on yellow fever vaccine responses in identical twins.

The sequenced material came from CD4+ T cells sorted from blood. These receptor sequences come from a woman between 18 and 29 years old in good health.

This clonotype turned up a few times. The chain links TRBV5-1 to TRBJ2-5, with TRBD1 identical over 8 bases. The CDR3 is 14 residues long. Germline lookup yields CDR1 SGHRS and CDR2 YFSETQ. J lost 5 bases, V lost 1 base, and 4 bases had no gene match. The CDR3 loop is CASSLPGGYETQYF. The CDR3 nucleotides are TGCGCCAGCAGCTTGCCAGGGGGCTACGAGACCCAGTACTTC.

The chain uses TRBV5-1 and TRBJ2-5; 9 positions match TRBD2. V lost 2 bases, J lost 1 base, and 6 bases stayed unmatched. The CDR3 sequence is 16 residues long. CDR1 and CDR2 from the germline V gene are SGHRS and YFSETQ. CDR3: CASSFKSGGLQETQYF. The DNA of the CDR3 is TGCGCCAGCAGCTTTAAAAGCGGGGGGCTCCAAGAGACCCAGTACTTC.

J is TRBJ1-4 and V is TRBV7-2, with a possible D match to TRBD1 (6 bases). V lost 4 bases, J lost 9 bases, and 9 bases lay in between. The CDR3 is 12 residues long. The germline V gene encodes CDR1 SGHTA and CDR2 FQGNSA. The CDR3 DNA sequence: TGTGCCAGCAGCTCCGGACAGCAAAAACTGTTTTTT. As protein: CASSSGQQKLFF.

The chain recombines TRBV2 with TRBJ2-1; TRBD1 matches 8 bases. J lost 0 bases, V lost 6 bases, and 1 base had no gene match. The CDR3 extends over 14 amino acids. CDR1 SNHLY and CDR2 FYNNEI come from the germline V gene. CDR3 sequence (DNA): TGTGCCAGCAGGACAGGGGTCTCCTACAATGAGCAGTTCTTC. Residues: CASRTGVSYNEQFF.

In its sample, this clonotype was seen a few times. V and J are TRBV7-9 and TRBJ1-1; weak D call: TRBD1 (5 bases). Per germline, CDR1 SEHNR and CDR2 FQNEAQ (reference sequence). Trimming took 11 bases from V and 4 from J, leaving 14 bases between them. CDR3 length equals 12 residues. In nucleotides, the CDR3 is TGTGCCGGGGACCGGTTTAGCACTGAAGCTTTCTTT. This encodes CAGDRFSTEAFF.